The source of this T cell receptor (beta chain) is a study of blood T cell repertoires in COVID-19. Authors' methods: Reference gene primer amplification in the assay estimated nucleated cell counts. Sequenced by immunoSEQ multiplex PCR; TCRdb stores in-frame clones only, minus some. V and J calls and clone size follow that table, whereas D and trimming were derived from the DNA. The sample includes around 150,000 clones, around 89% seen only once; the top ten take about 6.3%. The sequenced material came from PBMCs or T cells enriched from blood (not recorded which). The TCR sequence derives from a woman aged 50 to 60 who had recovered from COVID-19.

The CDR3 nucleotides are TGCGCCAGCAGCTTGGAGGGGGCGAAGGGCACTGAAGCTTTCTTT. Amino acid sequence: CASSLEGAKGTEAFF. The V and J genes are TRBV5-1 and TRBJ1-1, with 7 positions matching TRBD1. This CDR3 is built from 15 residues. Germline CDR1 is SGHRS and CDR2 is YFSETQ. The V gene end was trimmed by 0 bases and the J gene end by 4 bases; junction bases not matched to a gene: 6.